The rows below give T cell receptor beta chains drawn from one sample of a study of T cell changes during pregnancy in multiple sclerosis. The data were produced by immunoSEQ multiplex PCR, yet TCRdb's version contains in-frame clones alone and is incomplete. The sample consists of tens of thousands of clones, roughly nine tenths of them appearing once. The sequencing used peripheral blood, collected after pregnancy. These receptors came from a female donor in good health, enrolled as a control in a pregnancy study. Both conserved end residues are part of each CDR3. D genes are given only for firm matches. Clone size is shown for a subset of rows, as once, few, many or a class of expanded clone.

clone_size d_call j_call v_call cdr3_nt cdr3_aa
- - TRBJ1-1 TRBV29-1 TGCAGCGTGGGACCAGGGGCCCCAATCGGGAAAGGCACTGAAGCTTTCTTT CSVGPGAPIGKGTEAFF
- - TRBJ2-3 TRBV10-3 TGTGCCATCAGGACAGGCTTAAAGTATGATACGCAGTATTTT CAIRTGLKYDTQYF
- TRBD1 TRBJ1-2 TRBV18 TGTGCCAGCTCACCAGACAGGGACGGCTACACCTTC CASSPDRDGYTF
- TRBD2 TRBJ2-3 TRBV7-9 TGTGCCAGCAGCTTTGGGACTAGCGGGGGATCAGATACGCAGTATTTT CASSFGTSGGSDTQYF
few - TRBJ2-5 TRBV5-1 TGCGCCAGCAGCCCCCCGACTACCTCATCTGAGACCCAGTACTTC CASSPPTTSSETQYF
- TRBD2 TRBJ2-3 TRBV5-1 TGCGCCAGCAGCCGTGACGGGACTAGCGGGAGAGCTAGCACAGATACGCAGTATTTT CASSRDGTSGRASTDTQYF
- TRBD1 TRBJ2-6 TRBV15 TGTGCCACCAGCGGGCCGGGACAGGATATCTCTGGGGCCAACGTCCTGACTTTC CATSGPGQDISGANVLTF
- - TRBJ1-3 TRBV19 TGTGCCAGTAGTATAGTGGTCTCCGGCTCTGGAAACACCATATATTTT CASSIVVSGSGNTIYF
- TRBD2 TRBJ2-1 TRBV30 TGTGCCTGGAGTCCTTTAGCGGGGGCGTACAATGAGCAGTTCTTC CAWSPLAGAYNEQFF
- TRBD1 TRBJ2-7 TRBV7-9 TGTGCCAGCAGCCCAGCCGGGACAGGGTTTTACGAGCAGTACTTC CASSPAGTGFYEQYF
- TRBD1 TRBJ2-2 TRBV27 TGTGCCAGCAGTCCCCTGCGGGACAGGTACACCGGGGAGCTGTTTTTT CASSPLRDRYTGELFF
- TRBD1 TRBJ1-3 TRBV5-1 TGCGCCAGCAGCCCGACCCATACACAGGGGGCCTCTGGAAACACCATATATTTT CASSPTHTQGASGNTIYF